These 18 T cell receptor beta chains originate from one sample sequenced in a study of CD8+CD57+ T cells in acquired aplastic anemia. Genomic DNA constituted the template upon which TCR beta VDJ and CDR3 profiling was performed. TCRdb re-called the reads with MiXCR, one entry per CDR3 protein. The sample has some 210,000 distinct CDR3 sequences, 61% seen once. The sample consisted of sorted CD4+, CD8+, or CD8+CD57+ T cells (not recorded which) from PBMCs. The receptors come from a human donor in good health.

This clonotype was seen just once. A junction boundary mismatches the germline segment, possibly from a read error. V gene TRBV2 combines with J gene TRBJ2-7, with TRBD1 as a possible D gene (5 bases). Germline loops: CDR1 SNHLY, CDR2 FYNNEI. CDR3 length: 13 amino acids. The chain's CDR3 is CASSAAGKNEQYF. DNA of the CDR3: TGCGCCAGCAGTGCTGCAGGGAAGAACGAGCAGTACTTC. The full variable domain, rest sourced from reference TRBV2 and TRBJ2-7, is EPEVTQTPSHQVTQMGQEVILRCVPISNHLYFYWYRQILGQKVEFLVSFYNNEISEKSEIFDDQFSVERPDGSNFTLKIRSTKLEDSAMYFCASSAAGKNEQYFGPGTRLTVT.

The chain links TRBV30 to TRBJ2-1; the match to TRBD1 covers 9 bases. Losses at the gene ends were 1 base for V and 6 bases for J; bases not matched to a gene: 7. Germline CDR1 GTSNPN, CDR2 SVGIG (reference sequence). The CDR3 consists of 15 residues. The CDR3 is CAWSAGTGSSNEQFF. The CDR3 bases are TGTGCCTGGAGTGCCGGGACAGGGTCTTCCAATGAGCAGTTCTTC.

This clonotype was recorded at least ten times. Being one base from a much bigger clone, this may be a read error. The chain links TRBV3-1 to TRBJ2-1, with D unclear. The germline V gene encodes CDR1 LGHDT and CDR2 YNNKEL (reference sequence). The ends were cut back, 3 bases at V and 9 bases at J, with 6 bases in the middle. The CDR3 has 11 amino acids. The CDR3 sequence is CASSQGSEQFF. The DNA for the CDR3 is TGTGCCAGCAGCCAGGGAAGTGAGCAGTTCTTC.

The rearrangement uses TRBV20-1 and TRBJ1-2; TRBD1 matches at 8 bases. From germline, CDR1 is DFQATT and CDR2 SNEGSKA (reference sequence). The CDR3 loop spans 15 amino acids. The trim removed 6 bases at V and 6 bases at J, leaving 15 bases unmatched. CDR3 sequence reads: CSAQGPGQGRHGYTF. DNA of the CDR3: TGCAGTGCCCAGGGACCTGGACAGGGTAGGCATGGCTACACCTTC.

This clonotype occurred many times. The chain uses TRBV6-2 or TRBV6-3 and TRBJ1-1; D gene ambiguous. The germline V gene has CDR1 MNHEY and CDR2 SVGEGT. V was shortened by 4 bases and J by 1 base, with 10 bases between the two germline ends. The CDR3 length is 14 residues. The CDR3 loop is CASSSSGSNTEAFF. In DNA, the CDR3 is TGTGCCAGCAGTTCATCGGGGTCGAACACTGAAGCTTTCTTT.

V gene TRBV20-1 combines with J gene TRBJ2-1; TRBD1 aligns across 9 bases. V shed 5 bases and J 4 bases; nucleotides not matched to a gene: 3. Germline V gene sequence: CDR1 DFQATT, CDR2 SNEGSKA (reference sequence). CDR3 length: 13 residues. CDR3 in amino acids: CSAWDRVYNEQFF. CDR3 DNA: TGCAGTGCTTGGGACAGGGTATACAATGAGCAGTTCTTC.

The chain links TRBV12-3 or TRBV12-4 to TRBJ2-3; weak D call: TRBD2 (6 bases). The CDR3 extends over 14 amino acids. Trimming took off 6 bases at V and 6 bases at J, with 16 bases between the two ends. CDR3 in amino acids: CASRQAGLVDTQYF. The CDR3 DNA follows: TGTGCCAGCAGGCAGGCGGGACTTGTGGATACGCAGTATTTT.

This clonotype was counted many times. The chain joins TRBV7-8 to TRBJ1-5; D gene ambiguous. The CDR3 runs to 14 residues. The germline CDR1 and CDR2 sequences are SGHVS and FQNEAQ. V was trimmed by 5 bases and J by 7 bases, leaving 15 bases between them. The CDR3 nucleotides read TGTGCCAGCAGCCTATTCTCCCTTCCCCAGCCCCAGCATTTT. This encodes CASSLFSLPQPQHF.

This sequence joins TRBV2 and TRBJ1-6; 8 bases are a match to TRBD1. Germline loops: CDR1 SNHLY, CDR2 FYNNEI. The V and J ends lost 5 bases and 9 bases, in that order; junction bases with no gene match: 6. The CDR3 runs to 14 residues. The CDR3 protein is CASSPDRGASPLHF. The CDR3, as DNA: TGTGCCAGCAGTCCCGACAGGGGAGCTTCACCCCTCCACTTT. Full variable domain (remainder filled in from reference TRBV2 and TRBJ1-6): EPEVTQTPSHQVTQMGQEVILRCVPISNHLYFYWYRQILGQKVEFLVSFYNNEISEKSEIFDDQFSVERPDGSNFTLKIRSTKLEDSAMYFCASSPDRGASPLHFGNGTRLTVT.

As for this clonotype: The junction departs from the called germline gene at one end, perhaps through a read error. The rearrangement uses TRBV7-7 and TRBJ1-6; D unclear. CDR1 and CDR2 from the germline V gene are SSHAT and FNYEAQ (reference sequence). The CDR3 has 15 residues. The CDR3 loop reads CASSINSHIGSPLHF. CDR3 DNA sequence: TGTGCTAGCAGCATAAACAGCCACATTGGTTCACCCCTCCACTTT.

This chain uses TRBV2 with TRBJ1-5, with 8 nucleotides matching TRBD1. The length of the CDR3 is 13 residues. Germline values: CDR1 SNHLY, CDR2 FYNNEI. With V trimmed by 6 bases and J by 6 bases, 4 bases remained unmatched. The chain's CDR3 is CASRTGDGQPQHF. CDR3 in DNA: TGTGCCAGCAGGACAGGGGACGGTCAGCCCCAGCATTTT.

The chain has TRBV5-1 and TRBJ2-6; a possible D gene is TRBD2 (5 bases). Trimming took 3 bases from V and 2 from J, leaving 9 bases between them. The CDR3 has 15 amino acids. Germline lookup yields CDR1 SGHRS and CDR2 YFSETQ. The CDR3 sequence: CASSYRTAGANVLTF. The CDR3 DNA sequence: TGCGCCAGCAGCTACCGGACTGCTGGGGCCAACGTCCTGACTTTC.

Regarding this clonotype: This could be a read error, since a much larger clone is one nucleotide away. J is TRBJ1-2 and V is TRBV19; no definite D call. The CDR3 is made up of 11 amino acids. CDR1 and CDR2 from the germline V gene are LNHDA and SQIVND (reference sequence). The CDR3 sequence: CASFTAAGCTF. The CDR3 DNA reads TGTGCCAGCTTCACAGCCGCGGGCTGCACCTTC.

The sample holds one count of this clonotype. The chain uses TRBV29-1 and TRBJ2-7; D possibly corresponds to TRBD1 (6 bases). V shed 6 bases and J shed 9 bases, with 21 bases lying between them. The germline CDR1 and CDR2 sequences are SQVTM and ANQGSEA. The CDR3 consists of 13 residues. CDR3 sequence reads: CSVLKSAGVGQYF. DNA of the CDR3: TGCAGCGTCTTGAAATCGGCAGGGGTCGGGCAGTACTTC.

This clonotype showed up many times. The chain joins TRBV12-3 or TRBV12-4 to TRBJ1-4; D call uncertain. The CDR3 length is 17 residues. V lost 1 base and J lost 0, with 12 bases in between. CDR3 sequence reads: CASSLERDRTTNEKLFF. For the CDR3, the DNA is TGTGCCAGCAGTTTAGAACGAGATCGGACAACTAATGAAAAACTGTTTTTT.

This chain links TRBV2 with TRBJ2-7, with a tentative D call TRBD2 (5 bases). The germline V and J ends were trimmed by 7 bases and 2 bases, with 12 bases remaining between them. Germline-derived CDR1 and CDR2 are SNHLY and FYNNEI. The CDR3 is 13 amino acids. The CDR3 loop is CASNAGSPYEQYF. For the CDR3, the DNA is TGTGCCAGCAATGCGGGCAGTCCCTACGAGCAGTACTTC.

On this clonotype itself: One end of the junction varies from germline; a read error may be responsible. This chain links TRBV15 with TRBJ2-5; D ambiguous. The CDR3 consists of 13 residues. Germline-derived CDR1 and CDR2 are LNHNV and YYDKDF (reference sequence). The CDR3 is CATSRVPRGDSTF. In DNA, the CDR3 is TGTGCCACCAGCAGAGTTCCCCGTGGAGACTCGACCTTC. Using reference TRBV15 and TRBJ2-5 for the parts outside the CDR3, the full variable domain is DAMVIQNPRYQVTQFGKPVTLSCSQTLNHNVMYWYQQKSSQAPKLLFHYYDKDFNNEADTPDNFQSRRPNTSFCFLDIRSPGLGDTAMYLCATSRVPRGDSTFGPGTRLLVL.

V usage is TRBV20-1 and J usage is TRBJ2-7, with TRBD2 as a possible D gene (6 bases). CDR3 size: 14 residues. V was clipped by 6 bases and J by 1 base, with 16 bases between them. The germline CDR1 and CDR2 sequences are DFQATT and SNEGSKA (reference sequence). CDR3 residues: CSAPGRKQSYEQYF. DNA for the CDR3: TGCAGTGCCCCGGGGAGGAAACAATCCTACGAGCAGTACTTC.